A single sample is the source of the 6 T cell receptor beta chains below, sequenced in a study of metastatic and nonmetastatic thyroid tumors. All patients were untreated before thyroid surgery. TCRdb reassembled clones from the PCR reads with MiXCR. The sample consists of about 20,000 clones, 15% to 20% of them appearing once. What was sequenced was blood. Every receptor here comes from a female donor with papillary thyroid cancer or a benign thyroid nodule (not recorded which). Some clones in this sample may be carry-over from other donors' samples.

By its share, this clone is medium-sized (0.01 to 0.1%). The rearrangement links TRBV12-3 or TRBV12-4 to TRBJ2-7; a possible D gene is TRBD2 (5 bases). With 9 bases removed from V and 9 bases from J, the gap between germline ends came to 15 bases. This CDR3 is 11 amino acids long. The CDR3: CASGFQEGQYF. CDR3 sequence (DNA): TGTGCCAGTGGGTTTCAAGAGGGGCAGTACTTC.

This clone was observed a few times. One base away lies a much larger clone, so this may be a sequencing read error. V usage is TRBV5-1 and J usage is TRBJ2-5, with D possibly TRBD1 on 6 matching bases. There are 15 residues in the CDR3. V lost 2 bases and J 3 bases, leaving 14 bases between the germline ends. In germline, CDR1 is SGHRS, CDR2 YFSETQ. The CDR3 region has the DNA TGCGCCAGCAGCTTCGCCGGTTACAGGGAAGAGACCCAGTACTTC. It yields the protein CASSFAGYREETQYF.

This clone was picked up many times. An end of the junction does not agree with germline; a read error may underlie this. The chain combines TRBV29-1 with TRBJ1-1, with D perhaps matching TRBD1 (5 bases). There are 12 residues in the CDR3. From germline, CDR1 is SQVTM and CDR2 ANQGSEA. CDR3: CSAGTGNTEALF. DNA for the CDR3: TGCAGCGCCGGGACGGGGAACACTGAAGCTCTCTTT.

Concerning this clone: One base away lies a much larger clone, so this may be a sequencing read error. Other DNA sequences in the same sample also yield this CDR3. The chain employs TRBV11-3 and TRBJ2-3; D unclear. The CDR3 has 15 amino acids. V was pared by 3 bases and J by 1 base, with 11 bases between. Germline V gene data show CDR1 as SGHNT and CDR2 as YENEEA. In DNA, the CDR3 is TGTGCCAGCAGCTTCCCAGGTAGGGGCACAGATACGCAGTATTTT. It yields the protein CASSFPGRGTDTQYF. Together with reference TRBV11-3 and TRBJ2-3, the CDR3 gives the full variable domain: EAGVVQSPRYKIIEKKQPVAFWCNPISGHNTLYWYLQNLGQGPELLIRYENEEAVDDSQLPKDRFSAERLKGVDSTLKIQPAELGDSAVYLCASSFPGRGTDTQYFGPGTRLTVL.

There are many counts of this clone. This may come from a read error, since a much larger clone is one base off. Different DNA sequences within this sample yield the same CDR3. The chain is built from TRBV7-6 and TRBJ1-3; possible D gene TRBD1, 5 bases. CDR1 is SGHVS and CDR2 is FNYEAQ in the germline V gene. This CDR3 region has 15 residues. Here the CDR3 reads CASSLGPGGGNTIHF. CDR3 bases: TGTGCCAGCAGCTTAGGCCCCGGGGGTGGAAACACCATACATTTT.

This clone showed up many times. The rearrangement links TRBV20-1 to TRBJ1-5, with TRBD1 matching over 7 bases. The CDR3 has 13 amino acids. Per germline, CDR1 DFQATT and CDR2 SNEGSKA (reference sequence). V shed 6 bases, J shed 4 bases, and the junction held 6 bases outside the gene matches. The DNA for the CDR3 is TGCAGTGCCTGGACAGGAACTAATCAGCCCCAGCATTTT. Its protein is CSAWTGTNQPQHF.